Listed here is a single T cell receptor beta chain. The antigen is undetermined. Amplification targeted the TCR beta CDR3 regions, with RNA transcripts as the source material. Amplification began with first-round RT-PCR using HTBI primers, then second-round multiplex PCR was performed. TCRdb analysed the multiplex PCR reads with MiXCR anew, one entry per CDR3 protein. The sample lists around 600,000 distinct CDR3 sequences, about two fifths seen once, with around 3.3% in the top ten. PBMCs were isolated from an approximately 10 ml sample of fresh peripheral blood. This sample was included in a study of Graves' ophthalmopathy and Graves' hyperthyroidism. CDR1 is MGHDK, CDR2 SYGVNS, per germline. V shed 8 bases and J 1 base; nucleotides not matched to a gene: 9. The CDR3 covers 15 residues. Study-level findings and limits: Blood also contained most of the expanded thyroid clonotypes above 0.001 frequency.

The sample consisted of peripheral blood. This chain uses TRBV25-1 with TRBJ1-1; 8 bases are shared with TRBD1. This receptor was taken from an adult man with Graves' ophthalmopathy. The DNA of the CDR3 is TGTGCCAGCCAAGACCGACAGGGGTGGAACACTGAAGCTTTCTTT. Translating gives CASQDRQGWNTEAFF. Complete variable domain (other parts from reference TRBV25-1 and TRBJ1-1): EADIYQTPRYLVIGTGKKITLECSQTMGHDKMYWYQQDPGMELHLIHYSYGVNSTEKGDLSSESTVSRIRTEHFPLTLESARPSHTSQYLCASQDRQGWNTEAFFGQGTRLTVV.